Sequencing of this T cell receptor beta chain was carried out in a study of vaccination and CD4 T cells after COVID-19. The Oncomine TCR Beta short-read assay was what sequenced the DNA obtained from cultured CD4+ T cells. TCRdb independently ran MiXCR on the PCR reads; one entry per CDR3 protein. The sample contains about 19,000 distinct CDR3 sequences, 30% to 40% of which appear only once. The germline gives CDR1 SGHTA, CDR2 FQGTGA. V lost 1 base to trimming and J lost 2 bases; unmatched junction nucleotides: 4. CDR3 length equals 18 residues. A note on this clonotype: What it binds is unknown.

Sample treatment: approximately 10-day PBMC culture with coronavirus spike peptide pools or control peptides (ViraFEST assay). The material sequenced was cultured CD4+ T cells from blood. The rearrangement uses TRBV7-3 and TRBJ2-3; 15 bases fit TRBD2. The receptor was isolated from a human donor with COVID-19. For the CDR3, the DNA is TGTGCCAGCAGCTTAAGGGGACTAGCGGGGGGCTTCACAGATACGCAGTATTTT. Protein product: CASSLRGLAGGFTDTQYF. The variable domain in full, completed from reference TRBV7-3 and TRBJ2-3, reads GAGVSQTPSNKVTEKGKYVELRCDPISGHTALYWYRQSLGQGPEFLIYFQGTGAADDSGLPNDRFFAVRPEGSVSTLKIQRTERGDSAVYLCASSLRGLAGGFTDTQYFGPGTRLTVL.